The T cell receptor (beta chain) under discussion was sequenced for a study of CD8 T cells in Susac syndrome. Study-wide findings and caveats: The study conceded that its TCR sequencing and HLA analysis involved relatively few individuals.

RNA was extracted with the RNeasy kit, and a quantity of roughly 0.45 to 1 ug was reverse transcribed using random hexamers. The immunoSEQ assay covered 54 Vbeta and 13 Jbeta segments for CDR3. MiXCR, applied by TCRdb to the immunoSEQ multiplex PCR reads, yields one record per CDR3 protein. The table shows 150,000 to 200,000 distinct CDR3 sequences, with approximately 92% occurring only once. Note on this clonotype: The antigen remains undetermined.

This CDR3 has 15 residues. V was pared by 6 bases and J by 4 bases, with 10 bases of the junction left unmatched. Germline values: CDR1 MNHEY, CDR2 SMNVEV (reference sequence). CD8+ and CD4+ T cells from blood underwent TCR beta sequencing, which was carried out in a high-throughput format. The CD8+ and CD4+ T cells were negatively isolated, with the TEMRA cells enriched by FACS. The gene calls are TRBV27 and TRBJ1-2; 8 nucleotides line up with TRBD1. The clonotype originates from a human donor in good health. Specimen: CD4+ T cells from PBMCs. The CDR3 loop is CASRVVTGGSYGYTF. CDR3 in DNA: TGTGCCAGCAGGGTAGTAACAGGGGGAAGCTATGGCTACACCTTC.